This TCR beta chain was retrieved from a study of cytomegalovirus exposure and HLA in healthy donors. Study in general: Approximately 190 million T cells yielded some 100 million unique TCR beta sequences, as an earlier analysis found. Whole-study results and caveats: There were three CMV-associated chains whose specificity for CMV antigens was confirmed in vitro. Researchers counted around 170 TCR beta chains as cytomegalovirus-associated. HLA-A and HLA-B allele assignments for most subjects were reportedly predicted accurately using TCR beta sequences.

The primer mix had 60 Vbeta and 13 Jbeta primers. Only in-frame clones appear in the TCRdb table, and some are missing; sequencing was by immunoSEQ multiplex PCR. The data hold roughly 70,000 clones, with over 75% observed a single time. This clone has a single count. The antigen remains undetermined. CDR3 size: 18 residues. The V gene end was trimmed by 6 bases and the J gene end by 0 bases; junction bases not matched to a gene: 11. CDR1 and CDR2 from the germline V gene are KGHSH and LQKENI. This rearrangement joins TRBV18 to TRBJ1-5; 10 bases map to TRBD1. The specimen was PBMCs. The origin of this receptor is a woman aged 25 to 39 in good health and CMV-seropositive. The CDR3 DNA reads TGTGCCAGCTCGTCGACAGGGGGCGCGGGTTATAGCAATCAGCCCCAGCATTTT. Translation: CASSSTGGAGYSNQPQHF.